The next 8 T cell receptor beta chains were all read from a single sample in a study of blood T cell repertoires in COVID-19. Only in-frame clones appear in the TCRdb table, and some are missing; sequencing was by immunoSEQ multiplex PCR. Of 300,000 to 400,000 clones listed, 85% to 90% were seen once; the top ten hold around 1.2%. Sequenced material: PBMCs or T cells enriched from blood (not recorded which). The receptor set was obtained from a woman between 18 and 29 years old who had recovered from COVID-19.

CDR3 protein: CASSQDAGGSAEAFF. Written as DNA, the CDR3 is TGCGCCAGCAGCCAAGACGCAGGGGGCTCAGCTGAAGCTTTCTTT. The chain combines TRBV4-1 with TRBJ1-1, with 8 bases matching TRBD1. V shed 0 bases, J shed 6 bases, and the junction held 6 bases outside the gene matches. Germline assignment: CDR1 MGHRA and CDR2 YSYEKL. This CDR3 has 15 amino acids.

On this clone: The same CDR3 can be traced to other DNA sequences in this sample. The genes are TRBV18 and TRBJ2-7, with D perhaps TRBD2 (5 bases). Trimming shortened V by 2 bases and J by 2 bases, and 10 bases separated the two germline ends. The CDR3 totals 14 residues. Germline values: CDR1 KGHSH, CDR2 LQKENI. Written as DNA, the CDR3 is TGTGCCAGCTCACCATCAGGAGGCACCTACGAGCAGTACTTC. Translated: CASSPSGGTYEQYF.

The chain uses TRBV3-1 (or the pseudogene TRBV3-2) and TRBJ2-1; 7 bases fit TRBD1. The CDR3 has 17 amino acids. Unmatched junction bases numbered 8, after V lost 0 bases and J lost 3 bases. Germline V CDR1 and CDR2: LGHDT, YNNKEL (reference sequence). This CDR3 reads CASSQDEWTGFYNEQFF. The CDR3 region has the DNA TGTGCCAGCAGCCAAGACGAATGGACAGGTTTCTACAATGAGCAGTTCTTC.

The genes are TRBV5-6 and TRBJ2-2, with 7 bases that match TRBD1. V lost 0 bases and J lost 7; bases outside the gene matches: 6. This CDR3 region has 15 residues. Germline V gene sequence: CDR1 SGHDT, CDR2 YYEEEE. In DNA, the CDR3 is TGTGCCAGCAGCTTGGGGGGACAGAGGTTCGGGGAGCTGTTTTTT. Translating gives CASSLGGQRFGELFF.

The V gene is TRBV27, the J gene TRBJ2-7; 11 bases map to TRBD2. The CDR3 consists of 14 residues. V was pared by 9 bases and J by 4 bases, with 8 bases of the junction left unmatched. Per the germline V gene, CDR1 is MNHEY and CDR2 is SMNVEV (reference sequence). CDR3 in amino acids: CARISGLAEYEQYF. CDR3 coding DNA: TGTGCCAGAATATCGGGACTAGCGGAATACGAGCAGTACTTC.

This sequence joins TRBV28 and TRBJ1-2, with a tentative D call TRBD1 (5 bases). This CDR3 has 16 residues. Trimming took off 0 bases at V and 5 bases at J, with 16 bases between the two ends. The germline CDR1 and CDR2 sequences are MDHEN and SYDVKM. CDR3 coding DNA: TGTGCCAGCAGTTTATGGGTCAGGGTAACGTCTTATGGCTACACCTTC. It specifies CASSLWVRVTSYGYTF.

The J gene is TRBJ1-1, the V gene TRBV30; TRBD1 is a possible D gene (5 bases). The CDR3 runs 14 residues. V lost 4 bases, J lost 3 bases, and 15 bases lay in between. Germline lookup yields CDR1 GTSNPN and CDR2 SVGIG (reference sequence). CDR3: CAWTPEQGHTEAFF. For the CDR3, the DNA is TGTGCCTGGACCCCGGAGCAGGGTCACACTGAAGCTTTCTTT.

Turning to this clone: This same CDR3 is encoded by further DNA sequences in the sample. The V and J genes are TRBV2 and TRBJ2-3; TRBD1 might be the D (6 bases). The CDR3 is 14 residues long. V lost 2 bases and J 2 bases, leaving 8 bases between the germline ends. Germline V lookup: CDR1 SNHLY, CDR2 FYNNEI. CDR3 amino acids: CASSEQGSTDTQYF. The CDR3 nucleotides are TGTGCCAGCAGTGAACAGGGGTCCACAGATACGCAGTATTTT.